The next 26 T cell receptor beta chains were all read from a single sample in a study of identical twins. TCRdb ran MiXCR on the 5' RACE reads and lists one entry per CDR3 protein. There are some 690,000 distinct CDR3 sequences in the sample; around 20% occur only once, and around 4.4% lies in the top ten. These data also featured in a second study, about T cells expressing NK-cell markers.

Sequences were obtained from PBMCs. These receptors were collected from a woman between 18 and 30 years old in good health.

The chain recombines TRBV10-3 with TRBJ1-1; D is possibly TRBD1 (5 bases). The V and J ends lost 5 bases and 4 bases respectively, with 8 bases between them. The CDR3 covers 12 residues. CDR1 is ENHRY, CDR2 SYGVKD, per germline. CDR3 loop: CAISTQGTEAFF. The DNA of the CDR3 is TGTGCCATCAGTACTCAGGGCACTGAAGCTTTCTTT.

The chain is built from TRBV5-1 and TRBJ1-1; D unclear. The germline CDR1 and CDR2 sequences are SGHRS and YFSETQ. CDR3 length: 12 residues. Trimming took off 3 bases at V and 1 base at J, with 4 bases between the two ends. The CDR3 DNA reads TGCGCCAGCAGCTCCCCGAACACTGAAGCTTTCTTT. Its translation: CASSSPNTEAFF.

A remark on this clonotype: The junction does not match germline at one end; this may be a read error. J is TRBJ1-3 and V is TRBV12-3 or TRBV12-4; a weak D match, TRBD1 (5 bases). The CDR3 extends over 12 amino acids. CDR3 protein: CASSAWIGAVDF. The CDR3 bases are TGTGCCAGCAGTGCCTGGATCGGGGCGGTGGATTTT.

This clonotype was picked up a small number of times. V and J are TRBV5-6 and TRBJ2-3; D possibly uses TRBD1 or TRBD2 (5 bases each). The CDR3 runs to 14 residues. The ends were cut back, 0 bases at V and 8 bases at J, with 13 bases in the middle. Germline assignment: CDR1 SGHDT and CDR2 YYEEEE. The CDR3 DNA follows: TGTGCCAGCAGCTTGGAAGGGACGGACATTACGCAGTATTTT. It codes for CASSLEGTDITQYF. The full variable domain, in which reference TRBV5-6 and TRBJ2-3 provide the parts outside the CDR3, is DAGVTQSPTHLIKTRGQQVTLRCSPKSGHDTVSWYQQALGQGPQFIFQYYEEEERQRGNFPDRFSGHQFPNYSSELNVNALLLGDSALYLCASSLEGTDITQYFGPGTRLTVL.

This clonotype was detected many times. The rearrangement links TRBV5-1 to TRBJ2-3, with 7 bases matching TRBD2. V shed 5 bases and J 6 bases; nucleotides not matched to a gene: 24. Germline CDR1 SGHRS, CDR2 YFSETQ. The CDR3 sequence is 19 residues long. Written as DNA, the CDR3 is TGCGCCAGCAGGTTGAGGCTAGCGGACTATATCCACATAACGGATACGCAGTATTTT. Amino acid sequence: CASRLRLADYIHITDTQYF.

Concerning this clonotype itself: Germline is not matched at one junction end, which may reflect a read error. The chain joins TRBV19 to TRBJ2-2; no clear D gene. Germline assignment: CDR1 LNHDA and CDR2 SQIVND (reference sequence). The CDR3 extends over 12 amino acids. DNA for the CDR3: TGTGCCAGTAGTGTAGAGAACGGGGAGCTGTTTTTT. This gives the protein CASSVENGELFF.

Ten or more counts support this clonotype. The chain combines TRBV20-1 with TRBJ2-7; D possibly uses TRBD1 or TRBD2 (6 bases each). V was clipped by 5 bases and J by 9 bases, with 14 bases between them. Germline CDR1 DFQATT, CDR2 SNEGSKA (reference sequence). This CDR3 is 11 amino acids long. The CDR3 protein is CSAVTGAVQYF. In DNA, the CDR3 is TGCAGTGCTGTAACGGGGGCCGTGCAGTACTTC.

The chain couples TRBV5-4 to TRBJ2-5; 8 nucleotides match TRBD2. CDR1 and CDR2 from the germline V gene are SGHNT and YYREEE (reference sequence). The V segment lost 2 bases and the J segment 5 bases; nucleotides outside the gene matches: 5. This CDR3 has 14 amino acids. The DNA of the CDR3 is TGTGCCAGCAGCTTTAGCGGGGACGGGGAGACCCAGTACTTC. Amino acid sequence: CASSFSGDGETQYF.

This clonotype appeared a few times. The chain links TRBV5-1 to TRBJ2-3; 8 nucleotides line up with TRBD1. Germline V CDR1 and CDR2: SGHRS, YFSETQ. J was trimmed by 1 base and V by 2 bases; bases with no gene match: 6. This CDR3 has 16 residues. CDR3 protein: CASSFLSTGGTDTQYF. The CDR3 bases are TGCGCCAGCAGCTTCCTCTCGACAGGGGGCACAGATACGCAGTATTTT.

Here the CDR3 reads CSASLQGRGGDTQYF. CDR3 DNA sequence: TGCAGTGCTAGCTTACAGGGCCGCGGGGGAGATACGCAGTATTTT. This rearrangement joins TRBV20-1 to TRBJ2-3; D might be TRBD2 (7 bases). Trimming pared 3 bases from V and 5 bases from J, leaving 18 bases between. The CDR3 sequence is 15 residues long. Germline V lookup: CDR1 DFQATT, CDR2 SNEGSKA (reference sequence).

This chain joins TRBV20-1 and TRBJ2-1; D is unresolved. The CDR3 totals 14 residues. From germline, CDR1 is DFQATT and CDR2 SNEGSKA (reference sequence). Between the trimmed V and J ends, which lost 0 bases and 5 bases, there was a span of 11 bases. CDR3 bases: TGCAGTGCTAGAGACGCGACTTGGGACAATGAGCAGTTCTTC. Protein sequence: CSARDATWDNEQFF.

The V gene is TRBV29-1, the J gene TRBJ1-5; a weak D match, TRBD1 (5 bases). The CDR3 length is 11 residues. V was cut by 8 bases and J by 7 bases, with 12 bases left in between. Germline V gives CDR1 SQVTM, CDR2 ANQGSEA. The CDR3: CSPEDTQPQHF. The CDR3 coding sequence is TGCAGCCCAGAGGACACCCAGCCCCAGCATTTT.

This clonotype appeared a few times. The chain joins TRBV6-5 to TRBJ2-1; D gene uncertain. The CDR3 runs to 14 residues. The V end lost 0 bases, the J end lost 8 bases, and 11 bases lay between the germline ends. Germline lookup yields CDR1 MNHEY and CDR2 SVGAGI. CDR3 protein: CASSYSSGQDEQFF. CDR3 coding DNA: TGTGCCAGCAGTTACTCGAGTGGTCAGGATGAGCAGTTCTTC.

In its sample, this clonotype was seen a few times. The V call is TRBV12-3 or TRBV12-4, the J call TRBJ2-5, with D perhaps assigned TRBD1 or TRBD2 (5 bases each). The CDR3 extends over 17 amino acids. Trimming cost V 7 bases and J 0 bases, with 21 bases left between them. As DNA, the CDR3 is TGTGCCAGCACCGCGGGTCTGCAGGGCCCTAACCAAGAGACCCAGTACTTC. Protein sequence: CASTAGLQGPNQETQYF.

This clonotype has only a few counts. The rearrangement joins TRBV7-9 to TRBJ2-7; a weak D match, TRBD2 (6 bases). Germline assignment: CDR1 SEHNR and CDR2 FQNEAQ (reference sequence). Trimming removed 4 bases at V and 1 base at J, with 17 bases between. The CDR3 loop spans 16 amino acids. CDR3 sequence reads: CASSYTGGIVSYEQYF. In DNA form, the CDR3 reads TGTGCCAGCAGCTATACTGGCGGGATAGTTTCCTACGAGCAGTACTTC.

This chain joins TRBV20-1 and TRBJ2-7, with D possibly being TRBD1 (6 bases). The CDR3 spans 12 residues. V was trimmed by 1 base and J by 9 bases, leaving 13 bases between them. Per germline, CDR1 DFQATT and CDR2 SNEGSKA (reference sequence). The CDR3 is CSARVQGMGQYF. In DNA form, the CDR3 reads TGCAGTGCTAGAGTGCAGGGGATGGGGCAGTACTTC.

The J gene is TRBJ1-2, the V gene TRBV29-1, with D unclear. The V gene lost 4 bases and the J gene lost 1 base, with 13 bases spanning the gap. This CDR3 has 14 amino acids. Germline V lookup: CDR1 SQVTM, CDR2 ANQGSEA. DNA of the CDR3: TGCAGCGTTGTGGGAGGGTCCCATAACTATGGCTACACCTTC. Residues: CSVVGGSHNYGYTF. Full variable domain (missing parts from reference TRBV29-1 and TRBJ1-2): SAVISQKPSRDICQRGTSLTIQCQVDSQVTMMFWYRQQPGQSLTLIATANQGSEATYESGFVIDKFPISRPNLTFSTLTVSNMSPEDSSIYLCSVVGGSHNYGYTFGSGTRLTVV.

The V call is TRBV27, the J call TRBJ1-4; TRBD1 is a possible D gene (6 bases). This CDR3 has 17 amino acids. Trimming cost V 6 bases and J 5 bases, with 22 bases left between them. In germline, CDR1 is MNHEY, CDR2 SMNVEV (reference sequence). CDR3 sequence: CASRRVVRTQGNEKLFF. CDR3 DNA sequence: TGTGCCAGCAGAAGAGTGGTACGGACACAGGGAAATGAAAAACTGTTTTTT.

This clonotype was seen only a few times. This chain links TRBV6-1 with TRBJ2-1; 7 bases match TRBD1. CDR1 MNHNS and CDR2 SASEGT come from the germline V gene. The CDR3 extends over 16 amino acids. The J segment lost 2 bases and the V segment lost 6 bases, leaving 10 bases of the junction unmatched. Written as DNA, the CDR3 is TGTGCCAGCAGCGGGCTATCAGGGGGTGCCTACAATGAGCAGTTCTTC. Its translation is CASSGLSGGAYNEQFF.

J is TRBJ2-5 and V is TRBV12-3 or TRBV12-4, with TRBD1 matching 8 bases. This CDR3 is 14 amino acids long. V shed 3 bases and J 7 bases; nucleotides not matched to a gene: 7. The CDR3 DNA reads TGTGCCAGCAGTTTCGGGACCACAGGGGGGACCCAGTACTTC. This translates into CASSFGTTGGTQYF.

This clonotype was recorded a few times. The chain employs TRBV5-1 and TRBJ2-2; D might be TRBD2 (5 bases). This CDR3 region has 16 residues. Trimming removed 1 base from V and 1 base from J, with 11 bases in between. CDR1 SGHRS and CDR2 YFSETQ come from the germline V gene. DNA for the CDR3: TGCGCCAGCAGCTTGACTTCACGGGGGAACACCGGGGAGCTGTTTTTT. Translating it yields CASSLTSRGNTGELFF. Drawing the rest from reference TRBV5-1 and TRBJ2-2, the complete variable domain is KAGVTQTPRYLIKTRGQQVTLSCSPISGHRSVSWYQQTPGQGLQFLFEYFSETQRNKGNFPGRFSGRQFSNSRSEMNVSTLELGDSALYLCASSLTSRGNTGELFFGEGSRLTVL.

V usage is TRBV12-3 or TRBV12-4 and J usage is TRBJ2-1, with TRBD2 matching 10 bases. The CDR3 covers 15 residues. The V segment lost 5 bases and the J segment 9 bases; nucleotides outside the gene matches: 10. The CDR3 coding sequence is TGTGCCAGCAGTGCCTCTAGCGGGGGCCTCCGTGAGCAGTTCTTC. It encodes CASSASSGGLREQFF.

Regarding this clonotype: Since a much larger clone is just one base distant, this may be a read error. The chain joins TRBV12-5 to TRBJ2-3; 7 bases align to TRBD2. CDR1 and CDR2 from the germline V gene are LGHNT and FRNRAP. The CDR3 sequence is 16 residues long. The CDR3 region has the DNA TGTGTTAGTGGCTCTTCCCTCGGGAGGCCCACAGATACGCAGTATTTT. It translates to CVSGSSLGRPTDTQYF.

This clonotype was counted many times. V and J are TRBV11-2 and TRBJ2-3; no reliable D call. Germline V gives CDR1 SGHAT, CDR2 FQNNGV. V shed 0 bases and J shed 6 bases, with 7 bases lying between them. This CDR3 is 13 amino acids long. The CDR3 here is CASSLDPADTQYF. CDR3 DNA: TGTGCCAGCAGCTTAGATCCCGCCGATACGCAGTATTTT.

CDR3 sequence reads: CAISEHFYEQYF. The CDR3 region has the DNA TGTGCCATCAGTGAACACTTCTACGAGCAGTACTTC. The chain carries TRBV10-3 and TRBJ2-7; D remains unclear. Per the germline V gene, CDR1 is ENHRY and CDR2 is SYGVKD. This CDR3 comprises 12 residues. The V end lost 3 bases, the J end lost 3 bases, and 6 bases lay between the germline ends.

This rearrangement joins TRBV5-1 to TRBJ1-6, with D unclear. The CDR3 has 15 residues. V was pared by 0 bases and J by 7 bases, with 11 bases between. The germline gives CDR1 SGHRS, CDR2 YFSETQ. CDR3 residues: CASSLGVERNSPLHF. The CDR3 DNA sequence: TGCGCCAGCAGCTTGGGGGTCGAAAGGAATTCACCCCTCCACTTT.